This TCR beta chain stems from a study of blood T cell repertoires in COVID-19. Clones were sequenced by immunoSEQ multiplex PCR, and TCRdb holds only the in-frame ones, with some missing. The sample includes about 250,000 clones, almost 90% of them seen just once. This CDR3 contains 17 residues. Germline CDR1 is LGHNA and CDR2 is YSLEER. Trimming removed 0 bases at V and 0 bases at J, with 14 bases between. The clonotype originates from a man older than 75 with acute or convalescent COVID-19. The chain uses TRBV4-3 and TRBJ1-2; TRBD1 is a possible D gene (6 bases). The sequenced sample consisted of peripheral blood. CDR3 loop: CASSQDLPQGPNYGYTF. DNA for the CDR3: TGCGCCAGCAGCCAAGATCTCCCCCAGGGGCCTAACTATGGCTACACCTTC.